Listed below are T cell receptor beta chains from one sample, sequenced in a study of TIL therapy for anti-PD-1-resistant metastatic lung cancer. Sequencing used immunoSEQ multiplex PCR; TCRdb keeps in-frame clones, though not all of them. Of about 47,000 clones in the sample, 86% were seen once. Sequenced here: blood, sampled at baseline. Receptors originate from a person aged 25 to 85 with non-small cell lung cancer. Each CDR3 is given with its conserved first and last residue. The D gene is left open where the match is weak. Size is omitted from some rows. Given values are once, few, many or a class for expanded clones.

- | TRBJ2-7 | TRBD2 | TRBV19 | TGTGCCAGTAGAGGGACAGCCGGGACTAGCGGGACCCAAACGGATGAGCAGTACTTC | CASRGTAGTSGTQTDEQYF
- | TRBJ2-5 | TRBD2 | TRBV5-1 | TGCGCCAGCAGCTTAGGGCGGGAGGAAGAGACCCAGTACTTC | CASSLGREEETQYF
once | TRBJ2-1 | TRBD1 | TRBV5-8 | TGTGCCAGCAGCTTGGCATGGGACAGGGGGCTCGGCGTGCAGTTCTTC | CASSLAWDRGLGVQFF
- | TRBJ2-3 | - | TRBV9 | TGTGCCAGCAGCGTAGCGTTCTGGCGCACAGATACGCAGTATTTT | CASSVAFWRTDTQYF
- | TRBJ2-7 | TRBD2 | TRBV6-2/TRBV6-3 | TGTGCCAGCAGTTTGACTAGCGGGGGAGTTGAGCAGTACTTC | CASSLTSGGVEQYF
- | TRBJ2-3 | - | TRBV18 | TGTGCCAGCTCACCACCGCAGGGGGGGGATACGCAGTATTTT | CASSPPQGGDTQYF
- | TRBJ2-7 | - | TRBV9 | TGTGCCAGCAGCCTGGGCGTAGATCCTAAGGGGTACGAGCAGTACTTC | CASSLGVDPKGYEQYF
- | TRBJ1-5 | - | TRBV20-1 | TGCAGTGCTAGTCCAGGGGTTAGCAATCAGCCCCAGCATTTT | CSASPGVSNQPQHF
once | TRBJ2-3 | TRBD2 | TRBV11-2 | TGTGCCAGCAACGTGGGAGGGCCAGATACGCAGTATTTT | CASNVGGPDTQYF
- | TRBJ1-6 | TRBD1 | TRBV28 | TGTGCCAGCAGTCCCTCCCTGGGACAGGGGAGGGATTCACCCCTCCACTTT | CASSPSLGQGRDSPLHF
- | TRBJ1-1 | - | TRBV30 | TGTGCCTGGACTCAGAGGCAGCAAGCTTTCTTT | CAWTQRQQAFF
- | TRBJ2-7 | - | TRBV7-9 | TGTGCCAGCAGCTCGGGACAAAGCTCCTACGAGCAGTACTTC | CASSSGQSSYEQYF
- | TRBJ2-7 | - | TRBV6-2/TRBV6-3 | TGTGCCAGCAGTTTGGGACCCCCCTACGAGCAGTACTTC | CASSLGPPYEQYF
- | TRBJ1-1 | TRBD1 | TRBV3-1/TRBV3-2 | TGTGCCAGCAGCCTTGCAGGGACAGGGTCCACTGAAGCTTTCTTT | CASSLAGTGSTEAFF
- | TRBJ2-7 | TRBD1 | TRBV6-2/TRBV6-3 | TGTGCCAGCAGTTACCGACAGGGACCCTACGAGCAGTACTTC | CASSYRQGPYEQYF
- | TRBJ1-6 | - | TRBV4-3 | TGCGCCAGCAGCCAAGATCAATGGAATTCACCCCTCCACTTT | CASSQDQWNSPLHF
- | TRBJ2-7 | TRBD2 | TRBV7-2 | TGTGCCAGCAGCTCACTAGCGGGAGCGGGTGAGCAGTACTTC | CASSSLAGAGEQYF
- | TRBJ2-1 | - | TRBV6-6 | TGTGCCAGCAGTTACCCCGGAGCGATCAATGAGCAGTTCTTC | CASSYPGAINEQFF
- | TRBJ2-3 | TRBD1 | TRBV15 | TGTGCCACCAGCAGGTCTCGGGACAGGAGACTCGTCACAGATACGCAGTATTTT | CATSRSRDRRLVTDTQYF
- | TRBJ2-5 | TRBD2 | TRBV18 | TGTGCCAGCTCACCGTCACAGCTCAGCGGGATAGAGACCCAGTACTTC | CASSPSQLSGIETQYF
- | TRBJ1-2 | - | TRBV20-1 | TGCAGTGCTAGTTGGGGTCAGGGTGGCTACACCTTC | CSASWGQGGYTF
few | TRBJ1-6 | - | TRBV2 | TGTGCCAGCAGTGGGCAGATGGATTCACCCCTCCACTTT | CASSGQMDSPLHF
- | TRBJ2-7 | - | TRBV29-1 | TGCAGCGCCGGGGGCGCACACTCCTACGAGCAGTACTTC | CSAGGAHSYEQYF
few | TRBJ2-2 | TRBD2 | TRBV7-3 | TGTGCCAGCAGCTTACAAGGACTAGCGGGAGGGTTCACCGGGGAGCTGTTTTTT | CASSLQGLAGGFTGELFF
- | TRBJ1-6 | - | TRBV5-6 | TGTGCCAGCAGCTTACCGGGAACCCCAAATTCACCCCTCCACTTT | CASSLPGTPNSPLHF
- | TRBJ2-5 | - | TRBV7-3 | TGTGCCAGCAGCCCCCAAGGGGGCCAAGAGACCCAGTACTTC | CASSPQGGQETQYF
- | TRBJ1-5 | - | TRBV27 | TGTGCCAGCAGTTTGGGGACCTCGGGCAATCAGCCCCAGCATTTT | CASSLGTSGNQPQHF
- | TRBJ2-1 | - | TRBV27 | TGTGCCAGCAGGGGGTACGTGGACAATGAGCAGTTCTTC | CASRGYVDNEQFF
- | TRBJ2-2 | TRBD1 | TRBV6-5 | TGTGCCAGCACCCGGGACAGGGGGTCCGGGGAGCTGTTTTTT | CASTRDRGSGELFF
few | TRBJ1-6 | TRBD1 | TRBV7-9 | TGTGCCAGCAGCTCGGACAGGGAAAATTCACCCCTCCACTTT | CASSSDRENSPLHF
- | TRBJ2-5 | TRBD1 | TRBV18 | TGTGCCAGCTCACCGACAGGGGGGATCCAAGAGACCCAGTACTTC | CASSPTGGIQETQYF
- | TRBJ2-1 | - | TRBV7-2 | TGTGCCAGCAGCTTAGAGGGAGACGAGCAGTTCTTC | CASSLEGDEQFF
- | TRBJ2-3 | TRBD2 | TRBV19 | TGTGCCAGTAGTGGACTAGCGGGAGCAGATACGCAGTATTTT | CASSGLAGADTQYF
- | TRBJ2-3 | - | TRBV28 | TGTGCCAGCACGGGGCCCCCCCGGGTCCCAGATACGCAGTATTTT | CASTGPPRVPDTQYF
- | TRBJ2-3 | TRBD2 | TRBV11-3 | TGTGCCAGCAGCTTAGACGGTAGCGGGGGGAGCACAGATACGCAGTATTTT | CASSLDGSGGSTDTQYF
- | TRBJ2-2 | TRBD2 | TRBV19 | TGTGCCAGTACCAATCCGGGACTAGCGGGGGCGCGGACCGGGGAGCTGTTTTTT | CASTNPGLAGARTGELFF
- | TRBJ2-1 | TRBD1 | TRBV19 | TGTGCCAGTAGTATAGGACAGGGAGTCGCCTACAATGAGCAGTTCTTC | CASSIGQGVAYNEQFF
once | TRBJ2-5 | - | TRBV5-4 | TGTGCCAGCAGCTTGTCCGGGACCCTTCAAGAGACCCAGTACTTC | CASSLSGTLQETQYF
few | TRBJ2-1 | - | TRBV7-2 | TGTGCCAGCAGCGACCGGGGTGGGGTAATATCCTACAATGAGCAGTTCTTC | CASSDRGGVISYNEQFF
once | TRBJ2-1 | TRBD2 | TRBV18 | TGTGCCAGCTCACCTCCTAGCGGGAGATACAATGAGCAGTTCTTC | CASSPPSGRYNEQFF
- | TRBJ2-7 | TRBD1 | TRBV6-2/TRBV6-3 | TGTGCCAGCAGTCTAAACAGGGGTGGATACGAGCAGTACTTC | CASSLNRGGYEQYF
- | TRBJ2-2 | TRBD1 | TRBV19 | TGTGCCAGTAGCTCCAAACAGGGGACAAACACCGGGGAGCTGTTTTTT | CASSSKQGTNTGELFF
- | TRBJ2-1 | TRBD2 | TRBV30 | TGTGCCTGCTCGGATGGGACTAGCGGCAGGAATGAGCAGTTCTTC | CACSDGTSGRNEQFF
- | TRBJ2-1 | - | TRBV19 | TGTGCCAGTACCCCTCGTGGGGGGAGCGTCAATGAGCAGTTCTTC | CASTPRGGSVNEQFF
- | TRBJ1-5 | - | TRBV6-2/TRBV6-3 | TGTGCCAGCAGTTACCTCACAGGTGTTCGTAGTCAGCCCCAGCATTTT | CASSYLTGVRSQPQHF
- | TRBJ2-3 | - | TRBV7-9 | TGTGCCAGCAGCCCCCCGAAACGATTCGGAGATACGCAGTATTTT | CASSPPKRFGDTQYF
- | TRBJ2-1 | - | TRBV11-2 | TGTGCCAGCAGCTTAGATCAGGGTGCTTACAATGAGCAGTTCTTC | CASSLDQGAYNEQFF